This T cell receptor beta chain was obtained from a study of blood T cell repertoires in COVID-19. The overall study: The United States, Italy and Spain supplied acute and convalescent COVID-19 samples. The analysed material was cDNA or gDNA that came from T cells, B-cell-depleted T cells, or PBMCs.

Seattle patient enrollment occurred during active infection, with longitudinal follow-up thereafter. As originally analysed: Reference gene primer amplification gave nucleated cell count estimates. The method was immunoSEQ multiplex PCR; TCRdb's version includes in-frame clones alone and lacks a portion of them. For V, J and clone size, that table is used; D and trimming come from the DNA. The profile covers over 200,000 clones, with over 80% appearing a single time and roughly 1.3% taken by the ten largest. The length of the CDR3 is 17 residues. Germline V gene sequence: CDR1 SNHLY, CDR2 FYNNEI. J gave up 2 bases and V 8 bases, and 8 bases lay outside the gene matches.

Specimen: peripheral blood. The chain uses TRBV2 and TRBJ2-3; 15 nucleotides match TRBD2. The receptor was isolated from a woman aged 25 to 39 with COVID-19, enrolled during active disease. The CDR3 loop is CASAPGLAGGDTDTQYF. CDR3 sequence (DNA): TGTGCCAGCGCTCCGGGACTAGCGGGGGGTGACACAGATACGCAGTATTTT.